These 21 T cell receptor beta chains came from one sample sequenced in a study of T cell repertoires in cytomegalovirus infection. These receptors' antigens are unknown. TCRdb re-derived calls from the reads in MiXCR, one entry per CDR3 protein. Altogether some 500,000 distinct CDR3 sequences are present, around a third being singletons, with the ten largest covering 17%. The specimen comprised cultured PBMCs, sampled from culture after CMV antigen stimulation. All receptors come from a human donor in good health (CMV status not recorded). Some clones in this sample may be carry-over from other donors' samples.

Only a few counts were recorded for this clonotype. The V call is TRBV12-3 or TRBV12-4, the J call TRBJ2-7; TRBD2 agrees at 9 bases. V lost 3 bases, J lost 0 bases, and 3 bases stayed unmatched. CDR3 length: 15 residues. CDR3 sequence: CASSFFSGSSYEQYF. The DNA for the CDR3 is TGTGCCAGCAGTTTTTTTAGCGGGAGCTCCTACGAGCAGTACTTC.

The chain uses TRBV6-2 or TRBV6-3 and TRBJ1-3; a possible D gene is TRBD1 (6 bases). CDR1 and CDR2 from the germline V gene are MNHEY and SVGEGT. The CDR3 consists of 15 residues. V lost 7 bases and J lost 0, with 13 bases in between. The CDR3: CASIEGQRSGNTIYF. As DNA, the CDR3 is TGTGCCAGCATTGAAGGACAGCGCTCTGGAAACACCATATATTTT.

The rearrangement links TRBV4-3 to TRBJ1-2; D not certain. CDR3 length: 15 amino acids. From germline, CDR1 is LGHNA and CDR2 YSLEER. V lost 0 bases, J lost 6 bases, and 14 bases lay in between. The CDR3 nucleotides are TGCGCCAGCAGCCAAGATTTAAGGGCCGGGAATGGCTACACCTTC. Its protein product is CASSQDLRAGNGYTF.

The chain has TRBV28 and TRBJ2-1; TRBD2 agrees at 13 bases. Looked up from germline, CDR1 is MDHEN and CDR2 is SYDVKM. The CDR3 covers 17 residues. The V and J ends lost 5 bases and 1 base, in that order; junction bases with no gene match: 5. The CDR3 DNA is TGTGCCAGCAGTACTACTAGCGGGAGGGCTTCCTACAATGAGCAGTTCTTC. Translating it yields CASSTTSGRASYNEQFF.

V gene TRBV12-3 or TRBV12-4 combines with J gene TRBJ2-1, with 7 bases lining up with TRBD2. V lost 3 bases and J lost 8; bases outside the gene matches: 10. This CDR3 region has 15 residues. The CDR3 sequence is CASSLTGGPGDEQFF. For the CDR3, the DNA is TGTGCCAGCAGTTTGACGGGAGGCCCGGGTGATGAGCAGTTCTTC.

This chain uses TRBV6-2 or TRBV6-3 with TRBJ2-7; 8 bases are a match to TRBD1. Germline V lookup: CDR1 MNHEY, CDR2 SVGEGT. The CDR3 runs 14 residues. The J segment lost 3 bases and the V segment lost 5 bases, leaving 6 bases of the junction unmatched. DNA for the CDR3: TGTGCCAGCAGTGAGACAGGGGATCTCTACGAGCAGTACTTC. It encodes CASSETGDLYEQYF.

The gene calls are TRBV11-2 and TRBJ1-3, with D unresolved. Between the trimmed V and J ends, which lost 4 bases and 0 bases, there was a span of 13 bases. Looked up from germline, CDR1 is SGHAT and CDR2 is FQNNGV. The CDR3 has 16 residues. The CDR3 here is CASSSSTRLSGNTIYF. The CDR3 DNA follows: TGTGCCAGCAGCTCCTCGACACGGCTCTCTGGAAACACCATATATTTT. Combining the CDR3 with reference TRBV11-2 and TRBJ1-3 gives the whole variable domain EAGVAQSPRYKIIEKRQSVAFWCNPISGHATLYWYQQILGQGPKLLIQFQNNGVVDDSQLPKDRFSAERLKGVDSTLKIQPAKLEDSAVYLCASSSSTRLSGNTIYFGEGSWLTVV.

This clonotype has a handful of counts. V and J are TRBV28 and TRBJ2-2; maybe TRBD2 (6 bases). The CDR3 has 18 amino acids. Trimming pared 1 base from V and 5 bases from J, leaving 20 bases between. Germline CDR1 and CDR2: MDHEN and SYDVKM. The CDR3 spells CASSLLAGLAGRTGELFF. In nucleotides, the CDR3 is TGTGCCAGCAGTTTATTAGCAGGTTTGGCGGGGAGAACCGGGGAGCTGTTTTTT.

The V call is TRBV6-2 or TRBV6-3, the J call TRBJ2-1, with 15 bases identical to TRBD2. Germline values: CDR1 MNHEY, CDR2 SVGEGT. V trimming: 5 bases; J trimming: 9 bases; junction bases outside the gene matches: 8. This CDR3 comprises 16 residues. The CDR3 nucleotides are TGTGCCAGCAGTCAGATCGGGACTAGCGGGAGGATTGAGCAGTTCTTC. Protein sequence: CASSQIGTSGRIEQFF.

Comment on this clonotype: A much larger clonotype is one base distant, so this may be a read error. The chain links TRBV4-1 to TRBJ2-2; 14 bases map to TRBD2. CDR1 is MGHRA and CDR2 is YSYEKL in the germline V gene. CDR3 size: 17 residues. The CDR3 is CASSRGTSGSYTGELVF. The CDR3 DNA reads TGCGCCAGCAGCCGAGGGACTAGCGGGAGTTACACCGGGGAGCTGGTTTTT.

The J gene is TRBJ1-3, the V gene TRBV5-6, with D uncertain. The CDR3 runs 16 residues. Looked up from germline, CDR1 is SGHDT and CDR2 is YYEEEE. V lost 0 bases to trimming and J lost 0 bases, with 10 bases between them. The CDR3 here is CASSLGHLSSGNTIYF. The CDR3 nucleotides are TGTGCCAGCAGCTTGGGACACCTGAGCTCTGGAAACACCATATATTTT.

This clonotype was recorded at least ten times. CDR3 sequence: CASSLDREQPQHF. CDR3 bases: TGTGCCAGCAGCTTAGATAGGGAGCAGCCCCAGCATTTT. The chain couples TRBV7-2 to TRBJ1-5; D is unclear. V dropped 1 base and J dropped 7 bases, with 8 bases sitting between them. The length of the CDR3 is 13 residues. The germline gives CDR1 SGHTA, CDR2 FQGNSA.

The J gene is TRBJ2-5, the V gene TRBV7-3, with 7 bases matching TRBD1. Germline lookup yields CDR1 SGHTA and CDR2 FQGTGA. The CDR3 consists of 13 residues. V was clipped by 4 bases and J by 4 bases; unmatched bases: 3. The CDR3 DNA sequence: TGTGCCAGCAGCTCTAACAGGGGAGAGACCCAGTACTTC. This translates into CASSSNRGETQYF.

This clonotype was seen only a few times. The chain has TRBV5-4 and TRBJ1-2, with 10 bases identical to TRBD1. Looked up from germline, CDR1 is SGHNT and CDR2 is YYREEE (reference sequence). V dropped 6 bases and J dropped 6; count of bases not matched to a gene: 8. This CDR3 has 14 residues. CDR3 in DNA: TGTGCCAGCATCCTACCCGGGACAGGGGATGGCTACACCTTC. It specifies CASILPGTGDGYTF. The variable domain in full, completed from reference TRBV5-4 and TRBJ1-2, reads ETGVTQSPTHLIKTRGQQVTLRCSSQSGHNTVSWYQQALGQGPQFIFQYYREEENGRGNFPPRFSGLQFPNYSSELNVNALELDDSALYLCASILPGTGDGYTFGSGTRLTVV.

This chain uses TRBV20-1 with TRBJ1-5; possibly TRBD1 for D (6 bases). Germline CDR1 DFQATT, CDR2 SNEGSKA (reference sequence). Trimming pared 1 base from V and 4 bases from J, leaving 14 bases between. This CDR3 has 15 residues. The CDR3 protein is CSARVGGPENQPQHF. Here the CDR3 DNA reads TGCAGTGCTAGAGTGGGGGGGCCGGAAAATCAGCCCCAGCATTTT.

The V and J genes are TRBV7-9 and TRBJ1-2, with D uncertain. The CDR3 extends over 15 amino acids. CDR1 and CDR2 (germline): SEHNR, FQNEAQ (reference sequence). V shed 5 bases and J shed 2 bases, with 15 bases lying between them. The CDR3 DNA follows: TGTGCCAGCAGCCCAGAAGACACGCAGAACTATGGCTACACCTTC. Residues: CASSPEDTQNYGYTF.

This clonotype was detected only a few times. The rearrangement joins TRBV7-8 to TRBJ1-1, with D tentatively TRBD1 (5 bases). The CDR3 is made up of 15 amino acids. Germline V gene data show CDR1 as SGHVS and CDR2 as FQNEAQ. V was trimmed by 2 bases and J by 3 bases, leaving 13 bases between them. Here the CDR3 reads CASSLSLGVDTEAFF. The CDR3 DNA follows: TGTGCCAGCAGCTTAAGCCTAGGGGTGGACACTGAAGCTTTCTTT.

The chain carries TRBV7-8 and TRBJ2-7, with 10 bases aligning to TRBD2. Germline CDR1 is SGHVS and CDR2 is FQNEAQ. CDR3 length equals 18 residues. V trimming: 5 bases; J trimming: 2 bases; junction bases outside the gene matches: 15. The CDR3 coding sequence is TGTGCCAGCAGCCCAGGGTTGAGCGGGAGGGCGTCGGCCTACGAGCAGTACTTC. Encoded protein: CASSPGLSGRASAYEQYF.

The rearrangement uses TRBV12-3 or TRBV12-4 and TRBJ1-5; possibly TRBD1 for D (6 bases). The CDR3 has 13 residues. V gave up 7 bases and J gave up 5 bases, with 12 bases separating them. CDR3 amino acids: CASTLTGDQPQHF. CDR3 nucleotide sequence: TGTGCCAGCACGTTGACAGGAGATCAGCCCCAGCATTTT.

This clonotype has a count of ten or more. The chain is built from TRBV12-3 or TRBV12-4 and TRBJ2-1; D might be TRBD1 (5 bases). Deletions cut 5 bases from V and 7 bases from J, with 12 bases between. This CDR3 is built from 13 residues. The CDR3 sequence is CASSTNRWNEQFF. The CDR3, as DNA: TGTGCCAGCAGTACCAACAGGTGGAATGAGCAGTTCTTC.

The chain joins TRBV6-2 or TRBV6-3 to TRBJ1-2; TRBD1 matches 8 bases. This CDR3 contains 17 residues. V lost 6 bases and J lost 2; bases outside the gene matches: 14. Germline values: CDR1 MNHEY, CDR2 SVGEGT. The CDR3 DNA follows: TGTGCCAGCAGCCCCGCGGGACAGGAGGAAGAAAACTATGGCTACACCTTC. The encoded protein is CASSPAGQEEENYGYTF.